The next 8 T cell receptor beta chains were all read from a single sample in a study of OX40 agonist ivuxolimab in advanced cancers. Using immunoSEQ multiplex PCR, the repertoire was profiled, and TCRdb retains in-frame clones only, with some absent. This table holds about 84,000 clones, more than 75% found once. The source was CD4+ or CD8+ T cells sorted from blood, collected in a trial of the OX40 agonist ivuxolimab. Receptors originate from an adult with an advanced solid tumor such as melanoma, head and neck, liver or kidney cancer.

The chain joins TRBV6-1 to TRBJ1-2; 7 nucleotides agree with TRBD1. The CDR3 has 14 amino acids. Germline V gene lookup returns CDR1 MNHNS and CDR2 SASEGT. After removal of 8 bases from V and 1 base from J, the junction contained 7 bases not matched to a gene. For the CDR3, the DNA is TGTGCCAGCGTCACAGGGGTACTTAACTATGGCTACACCTTC. Translation gives CASVTGVLNYGYTF.

The chain joins TRBV9 to TRBJ2-2; D not certain. This CDR3 is 16 amino acids long. V was cut by 2 bases and J by 0 bases, with 11 bases left in between. Germline CDR1 reads SGDLS; CDR2 reads YYNGEE. CDR3 loop: CASSVGRFANTGELFF. The CDR3, as DNA: TGTGCCAGCAGCGTGGGTCGTTTCGCGAACACCGGGGAGCTGTTTTTT. The entire variable domain, with the rest obtained from reference TRBV9 and TRBJ2-2, is as follows: DSGVTQTPKHLITATGQRVTLRCSPRSGDLSVYWYQQSLDQGLQFLIQYYNGEERAKGNILERFSAQQFPDLHSELNLSSLELGDSALYFCASSVGRFANTGELFFGEGSRLTVL.

This clone was seen only once. The rearrangement joins TRBV19 to TRBJ2-3, with TRBD2 matching 11 bases. The length of the CDR3 is 16 residues. Germline V gives CDR1 LNHDA, CDR2 SQIVND (reference sequence). The trim removed 1 base at V and 6 bases at J, leaving 6 bases unmatched. The CDR3 region has the DNA TGTGCCAGTAGTATAGGAAATAGCGGGGGGGCCGATACGCAGTATTTT. The encoded protein is CASSIGNSGGADTQYF.

This clone was picked up a small number of times. In DNA form, the CDR3 reads TGTGCCAGTAGAAGACAGGCGAGCAATCAGCCCCAGCATTTT. Translated, it gives CASRRQASNQPQHF. V usage is TRBV19 and J usage is TRBJ1-5, with TRBD1 as a possible D gene (6 bases). This CDR3 comprises 14 residues. The V gene lost 6 bases and the J gene lost 1 base, with 10 bases spanning the gap. Germline loops: CDR1 LNHDA, CDR2 SQIVND (reference sequence).

V gene TRBV18 combines with J gene TRBJ2-5; either TRBD1 or TRBD2 may supply D (5 bases each). Between the trimmed V and J ends, which lost 3 bases and 0 bases, there was a span of 8 bases. CDR1 and CDR2 (germline): KGHSH, LQKENI. CDR3 length equals 14 residues. CDR3 sequence (DNA): TGTGCCAGCTCACCCCGAGGGGACCAAGAGACCCAGTACTTC. This encodes CASSPRGDQETQYF.

In its sample, this clone was seen once. The rearrangement joins TRBV28 to TRBJ2-3; D call uncertain. Germline V gene lookup returns CDR1 MDHEN and CDR2 SYDVKM. V lost 8 bases to trimming and J lost 6 bases, with 15 bases between them. The CDR3 runs to 13 residues. The CDR3 DNA sequence: TGTGCCAGCTCGTCCAGGCTAGGGGATACGCAGTATTTT. Encoded protein: CASSSRLGDTQYF.

CDR3 DNA sequence: TGTGCCAGCAGCGGAGGAGGGTGGGCTAATGAAAAACTGTTTTTT. Amino acid sequence: CASSGGGWANEKLFF. V gene TRBV28 combines with J gene TRBJ1-4; D is undetermined. The CDR3 has 15 residues. Germline V gene sequence: CDR1 MDHEN, CDR2 SYDVKM. With 6 bases removed from V and 3 bases from J, the gap between germline ends came to 14 bases. The full variable domain, rest sourced from reference TRBV28 and TRBJ1-4, is DVKVTQSSRYLVKRTGEKVFLECVQDMDHENMFWYRQDPGLGLRLIYFSYDVKMKEKGDIPEGYSVSREKKERFSLILESASTNQTSMYLCASSGGGWANEKLFFGSGTQLSVL.

The chain employs TRBV6-5 and TRBJ2-1; no clear D gene. CDR1 is MNHEY, CDR2 SVGAGI, per germline. The CDR3 spans 13 residues. V was clipped by 2 bases and J by 10 bases, with 12 bases between them. The CDR3 spells CASSYRLVEEQFF. The CDR3 coding sequence is TGTGCCAGCAGTTACCGCCTGGTCGAGGAGCAGTTCTTC.